This T cell receptor beta chain derives from a study of naive and memory T cell subsets (dated 2017 in TCRdb). Describing the broader study: An open-source, UMI-based TCR alpha and beta sequencing pipeline was applied to sorted naive and memory peripheral blood T cell subsets. The functional CMV T cell responses agreed completely with IgG serology results. RNA was DNase-treated and reverse transcribed with TCR constant-region primers, mostly using SuperScript III.

From the second PCR step onward, the TCR alpha chain libraries and the TCR beta chain libraries were amplified separately. CMV status of each donor was established by measuring IFNgamma production from CD4+ T cells after fresh PBMCs were stimulated overnight with CMV viral lysate. Miltenyi beads were used first to positively select CD4 T cells, and CD8 T cells were then positively selected from the CD4-negative fraction. After staining for CD3, CD4, CD8, CD45RA, CD27 and a live/dead dye, cells were sorted on a BD Aria II into four subsets based on CD45RA and CD27. A few healthy volunteers provided blood, and each donor's sample was split into CD4 and CD8 T cells and then further divided into four differentiation subsets. Approximately 120 ml of peripheral blood was collected from each donor, and PBMC were isolated by Ficoll-Paque PLUS density-gradient centrifugation. Sorted cells were lysed in RLT buffer, and RNA was extracted with a Qiagen RNeasy kit and stored at -80°C.

This clonotype appeared a single time. The specificity of this receptor is unknown. Base-call qualities are not available, and no considerably larger clone is one nucleotide away. Broader findings and caveats from the paper: In both CD4 and CD8 cells, the Gini index increased while Shannon and inverse Simpson diversity decreased from naive through CM, EM and EMRA. RNA-based TCR counts may be influenced by expression changes linked to T cell activation and differentiation. Single alpha or beta chain sequences, rather than paired alpha/beta receptors, were used to define clonotypes. After error correction, only a single occurrence was seen for over 95% of naive TCR sequences, so much steeper abundance distributions were produced than in memory subsets. The repertoire findings for the naive and memory subsets could not be validated, as no ground truth was available. The abundance of TCRs followed a power law with an exponent that differed between naive and memory subsets yet stayed consistent across the three individuals.

Receptor libraries were prepared by UMI-ligation and nested PCR. To cover both TRBC1 and TRBC2, the beta constant-region primer consisted of an equimolar mix of two oligonucleotides. The ligated cDNA went through four rounds of PCR with nested alpha and beta constant-region primers together with the SP2 primer. T4 RNA ligase 1 ligated a single-stranded oligonucleotide carrying the SP2 primer and a 12-nucleotide UMI to the cDNA 3' end. Incubation of the ligation reaction lasted roughly 20-25 hours at 16 degrees C. To avoid over-amplification, PCR2 was usually performed as a SYBR Green qPCR and halted once a predetermined threshold was reached. Every purification after the first one was done using Agencourt AMPure XP magnetic beads. Libraries were quantified by Qubit and checked on a TapeStation, with a main peak expected near 650 bp. The pooled libraries were sequenced on an Illumina MiSeq using v2 2x251 paired-end kits, which usually yielded roughly 0.95-2.1 million reads per sample. Each sample's library went into the pool at 4 nM, and about 5-7% PhiX was added to help with cluster recognition. The paper's data handling went like this. FASTQ reads processed by Demultiplexor were assigned V and J genes by Decombinator through tag matching that tolerated a single base-pair mismatch. By using UMIs, Collapsinator corrected both sequencing errors and the frequency errors caused by PCR heterogeneity. CDR3Translator translated TCRs and extracted CDR3s from the conserved cysteine to the FGXG phenylalanine, flagging non-productive sequences. Repertoires were subsampled to equal numbers of UMI-defined TCRs before Gini, Shannon entropy and inverse Simpson indices were calculated. Within the linear range, a power law was fitted by maximum likelihood to the distributions of clonotype abundance. On one naive CD8 sample, the pipeline and MIGEC gave similar UMI counts, unique TCR numbers and clonal distributions. A set of approximately 7,300 CMV-associated CDR3 sequences, compiled from VDJdb and a published dataset, was used to search the repertoires. Using fastp at Q25 and MiXCR, TCRdb reprocessed the public reads and kept productive beta chains. All rows with the same CDR3 protein become a single entry with the most common DNA and genes. What appears here as the V and J calls and clone size reflects TCRdb's work, not the paper's. This sample holds 95,000 to 150,000 distinct CDR3 sequences; 35% to 40% were observed only once. The ten biggest clones cover less than 1% of the sample.

Here V drops 6 bases and J drops 5 bases, and the junction holds 8 bases not matched to any gene. Taken from cysteine to phenylalanine, the CDR3 has 14 residues. The retained sequence is limited to the CDR3, 42 bases, with the frame set at the first base. The germline V gene encodes CDR1 DFQATT and CDR2 SNEGSKA (reference sequence). The TCR sequence derives from a human donor in good health. The chain was built from TRBV20-1 and TRBJ1-5, and 9 junctional nucleotides match TRBD1. Sequenced: central memory CD4+ T cells from blood. This specimen's cell subset or site label, interpreted: central memory, CD45RA- CD27+. This receptor has the CDR3 CSAATGGRYQPQHF. The nucleotide sequence is TGCAGTGCGGCGACAGGGGGACGGTATCAGCCCCAGCATTTT.